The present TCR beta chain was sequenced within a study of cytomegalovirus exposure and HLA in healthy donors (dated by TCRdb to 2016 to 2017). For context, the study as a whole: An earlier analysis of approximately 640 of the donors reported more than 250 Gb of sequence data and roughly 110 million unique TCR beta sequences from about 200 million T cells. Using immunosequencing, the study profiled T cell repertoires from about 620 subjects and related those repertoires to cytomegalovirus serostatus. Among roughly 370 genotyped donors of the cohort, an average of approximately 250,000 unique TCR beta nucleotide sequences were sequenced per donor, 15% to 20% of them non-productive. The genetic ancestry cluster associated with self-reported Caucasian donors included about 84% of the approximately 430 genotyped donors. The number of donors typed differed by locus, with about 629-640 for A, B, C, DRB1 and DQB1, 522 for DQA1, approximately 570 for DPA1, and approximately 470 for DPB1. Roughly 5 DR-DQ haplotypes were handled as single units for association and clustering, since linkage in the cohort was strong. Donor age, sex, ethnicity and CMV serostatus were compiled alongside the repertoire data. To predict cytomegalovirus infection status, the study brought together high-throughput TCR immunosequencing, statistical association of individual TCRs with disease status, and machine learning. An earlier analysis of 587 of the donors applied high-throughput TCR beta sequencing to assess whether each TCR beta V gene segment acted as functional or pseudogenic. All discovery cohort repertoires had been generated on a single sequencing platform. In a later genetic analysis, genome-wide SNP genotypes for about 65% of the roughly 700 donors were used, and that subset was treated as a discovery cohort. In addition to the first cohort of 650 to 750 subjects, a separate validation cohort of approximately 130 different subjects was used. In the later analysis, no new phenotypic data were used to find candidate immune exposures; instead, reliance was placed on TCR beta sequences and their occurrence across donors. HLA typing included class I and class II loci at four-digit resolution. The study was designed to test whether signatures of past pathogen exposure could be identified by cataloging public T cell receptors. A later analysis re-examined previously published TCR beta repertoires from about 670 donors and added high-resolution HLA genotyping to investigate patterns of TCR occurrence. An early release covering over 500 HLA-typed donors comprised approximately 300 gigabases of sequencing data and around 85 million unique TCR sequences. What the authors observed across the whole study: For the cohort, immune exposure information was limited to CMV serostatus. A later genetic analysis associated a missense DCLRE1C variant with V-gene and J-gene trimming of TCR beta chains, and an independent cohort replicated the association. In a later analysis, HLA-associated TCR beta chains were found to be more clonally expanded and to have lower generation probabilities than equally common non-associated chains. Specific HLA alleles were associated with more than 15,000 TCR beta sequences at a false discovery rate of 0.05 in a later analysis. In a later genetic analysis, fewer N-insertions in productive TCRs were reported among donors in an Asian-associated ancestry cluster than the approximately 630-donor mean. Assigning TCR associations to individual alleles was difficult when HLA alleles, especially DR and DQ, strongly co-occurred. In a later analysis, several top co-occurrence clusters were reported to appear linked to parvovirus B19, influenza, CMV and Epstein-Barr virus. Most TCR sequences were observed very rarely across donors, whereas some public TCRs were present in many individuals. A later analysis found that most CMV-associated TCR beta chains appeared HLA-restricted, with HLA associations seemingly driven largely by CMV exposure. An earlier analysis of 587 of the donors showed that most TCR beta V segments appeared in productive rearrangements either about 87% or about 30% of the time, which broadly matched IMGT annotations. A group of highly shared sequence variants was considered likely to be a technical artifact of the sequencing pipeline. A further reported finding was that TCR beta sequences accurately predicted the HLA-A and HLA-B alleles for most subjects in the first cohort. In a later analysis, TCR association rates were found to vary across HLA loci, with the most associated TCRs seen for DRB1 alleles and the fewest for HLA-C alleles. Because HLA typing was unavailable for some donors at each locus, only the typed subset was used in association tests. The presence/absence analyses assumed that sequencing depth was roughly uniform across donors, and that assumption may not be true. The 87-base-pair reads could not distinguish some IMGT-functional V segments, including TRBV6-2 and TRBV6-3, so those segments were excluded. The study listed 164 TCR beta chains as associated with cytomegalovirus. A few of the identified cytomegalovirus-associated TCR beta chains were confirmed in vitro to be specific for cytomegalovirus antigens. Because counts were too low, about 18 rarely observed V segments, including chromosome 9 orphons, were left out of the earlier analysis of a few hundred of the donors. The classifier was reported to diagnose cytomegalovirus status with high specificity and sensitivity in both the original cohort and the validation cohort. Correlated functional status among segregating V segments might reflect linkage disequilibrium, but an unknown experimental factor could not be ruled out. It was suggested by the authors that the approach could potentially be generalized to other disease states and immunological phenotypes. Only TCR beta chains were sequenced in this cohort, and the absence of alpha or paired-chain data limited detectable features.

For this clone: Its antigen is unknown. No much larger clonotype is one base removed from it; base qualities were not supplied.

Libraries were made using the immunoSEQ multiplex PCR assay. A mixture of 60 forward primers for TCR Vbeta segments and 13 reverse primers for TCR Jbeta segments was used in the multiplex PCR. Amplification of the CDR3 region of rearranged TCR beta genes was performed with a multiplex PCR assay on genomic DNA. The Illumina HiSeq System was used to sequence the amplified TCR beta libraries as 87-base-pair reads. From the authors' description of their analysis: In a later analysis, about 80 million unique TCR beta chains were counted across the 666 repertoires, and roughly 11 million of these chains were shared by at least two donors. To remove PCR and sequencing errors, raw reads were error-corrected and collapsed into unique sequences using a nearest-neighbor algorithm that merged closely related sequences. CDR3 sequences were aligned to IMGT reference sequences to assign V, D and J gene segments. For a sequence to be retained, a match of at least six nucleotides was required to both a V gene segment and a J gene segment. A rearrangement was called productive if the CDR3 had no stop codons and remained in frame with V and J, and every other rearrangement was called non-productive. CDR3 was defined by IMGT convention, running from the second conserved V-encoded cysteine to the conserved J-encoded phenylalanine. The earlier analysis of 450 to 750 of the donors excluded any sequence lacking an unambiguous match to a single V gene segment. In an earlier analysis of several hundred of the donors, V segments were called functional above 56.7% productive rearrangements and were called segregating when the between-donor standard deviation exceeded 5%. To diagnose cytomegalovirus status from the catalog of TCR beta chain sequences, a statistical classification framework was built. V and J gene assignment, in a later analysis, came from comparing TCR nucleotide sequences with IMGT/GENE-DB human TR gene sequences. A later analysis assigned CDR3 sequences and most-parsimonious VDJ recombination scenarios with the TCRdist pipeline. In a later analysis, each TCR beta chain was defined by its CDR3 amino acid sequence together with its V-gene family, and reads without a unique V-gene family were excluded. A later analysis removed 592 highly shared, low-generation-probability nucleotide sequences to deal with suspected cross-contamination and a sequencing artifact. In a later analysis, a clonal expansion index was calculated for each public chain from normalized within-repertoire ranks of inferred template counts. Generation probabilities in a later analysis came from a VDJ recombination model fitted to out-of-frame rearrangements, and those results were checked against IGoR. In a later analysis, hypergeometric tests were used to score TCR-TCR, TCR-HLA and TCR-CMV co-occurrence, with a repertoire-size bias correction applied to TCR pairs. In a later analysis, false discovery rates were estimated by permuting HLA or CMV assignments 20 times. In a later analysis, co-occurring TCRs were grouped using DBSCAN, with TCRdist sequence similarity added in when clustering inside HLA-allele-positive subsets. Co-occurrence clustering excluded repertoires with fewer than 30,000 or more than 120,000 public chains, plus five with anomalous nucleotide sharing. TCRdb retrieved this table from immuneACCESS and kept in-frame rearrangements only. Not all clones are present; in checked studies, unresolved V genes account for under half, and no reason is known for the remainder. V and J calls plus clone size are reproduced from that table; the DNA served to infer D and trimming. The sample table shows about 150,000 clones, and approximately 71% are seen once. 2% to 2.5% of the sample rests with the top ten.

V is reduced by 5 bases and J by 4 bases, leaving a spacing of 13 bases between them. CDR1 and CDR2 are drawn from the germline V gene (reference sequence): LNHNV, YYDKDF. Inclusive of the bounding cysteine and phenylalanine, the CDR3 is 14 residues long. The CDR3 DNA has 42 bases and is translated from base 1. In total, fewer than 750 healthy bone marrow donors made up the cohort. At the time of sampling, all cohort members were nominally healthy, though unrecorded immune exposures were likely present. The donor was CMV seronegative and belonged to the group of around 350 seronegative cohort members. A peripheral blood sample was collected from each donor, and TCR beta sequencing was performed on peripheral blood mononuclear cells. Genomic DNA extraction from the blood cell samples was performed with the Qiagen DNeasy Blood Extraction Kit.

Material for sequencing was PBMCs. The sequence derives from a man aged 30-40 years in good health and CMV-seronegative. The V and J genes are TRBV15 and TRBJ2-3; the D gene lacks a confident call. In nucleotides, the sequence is TGTGCCACCAGCGTAGCCCCGGCATCAGATACGCAGTATTTT. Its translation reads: CATSVAPASDTQYF.